The present TCR beta chain was sequenced within a study of T cells after yellow fever vaccination. In germline, CDR1 is GTSNPN, CDR2 SVGIG (reference sequence). CDR3 length equals 14 residues. Losses at the gene ends were 5 bases for V and 5 bases for J; bases not matched to a gene: 9. With respect to this clonotype: What it binds is unknown.

TCRdb re-called the 5' RACE reads with MiXCR, one entry per CDR3 protein. The top ten clones hold about 1% of a sample with 200,000 to 300,000 distinct CDR3 sequences, roughly 6.8% of them seen once. Study-wide findings and caveats: Re-detected after boosting: most primary clones, almost 97% of CD4 and 80% to 90% of CD8. Though it reached lower strength, the secondary response hit its peak faster, day 5 versus 15. FACS-sorted repertoires might harbor abundant contaminating clonotypes from the bulk population.

V and J are TRBV30 and TRBJ2-7; 10 bases are shared with TRBD2. The sequenced sample was CD4+ T cells sorted from PBMCs, obtained on the day of the yellow fever booster vaccination. The source of this sequence is a man aged 30 to 39 who received the YFV17D yellow fever vaccine. This CDR3 reads CAWRSGRAPNEQYF. The DNA for the CDR3 is TGTGCCTGGCGGAGCGGGAGGGCCCCCAACGAGCAGTACTTC.